The clone carrying this T cell receptor (beta chain) was recorded many times. The data belong to a study of T cells after yellow fever vaccination. The V gene end was trimmed by 5 bases and the J gene end by 2 bases; junction bases not matched to a gene: 10. The CDR3 runs 15 residues. CDR1 is DFQATT, CDR2 SNEGSKA, per germline (reference sequence). TCRdb fed the 5' RACE reads into MiXCR, producing one record per CDR3 protein. Of 250,000 to 400,000 distinct CDR3 sequences listed, about 4% are singletons. The TCR originated in a man between 18 and 35 years old who received the YFV17D yellow fever vaccine. The sequencing here drew on PBMCs, taken 5 days after the yellow fever booster vaccination. The chain uses TRBV20-1 and TRBJ2-3; 7 bases map to TRBD2. The chain's CDR3 is CSAGPVAGPTDTQYF. DNA of the CDR3: TGCAGTGCTGGCCCTGTAGCGGGCCCCACAGATACGCAGTATTTT.